This T cell receptor (beta chain) originates from a study of T cell responses to AZD1222 COVID-19 vaccine. About this clone: Its antigen is not known.

Study-level findings and limits: Possibly, clonal diversity was underestimated; donors were largely white British and included more females. Baseline seropositives among AZD1222 recipients totaled only 5 to 7.

The repertoire was sequenced with immunoSEQ multiplex PCR; TCRdb's copy has only in-frame clones and lacks some. The table shows fewer than 110,000 clones, with around 84% occurring only once. CDR1 is SNHLY, CDR2 FYNNEI, per germline. The length of the CDR3 is 18 residues. Trimming stripped 0 bases from V and 8 bases from J, with 25 bases between. The chain couples TRBV2 to TRBJ1-2; the D gene is possibly TRBD1 (5 bases). Sequenced material: peripheral blood, taken on day 0 of AZD1222 vaccination. The sequence was obtained from an adult in good health. CDR3 amino acids: CASSEAGTGRLVRGGYTF. CDR3 nucleotides: TGTGCCAGCAGTGAAGCGGGCACAGGCCGGTTGGTTCGTGGAGGCTACACCTTC.